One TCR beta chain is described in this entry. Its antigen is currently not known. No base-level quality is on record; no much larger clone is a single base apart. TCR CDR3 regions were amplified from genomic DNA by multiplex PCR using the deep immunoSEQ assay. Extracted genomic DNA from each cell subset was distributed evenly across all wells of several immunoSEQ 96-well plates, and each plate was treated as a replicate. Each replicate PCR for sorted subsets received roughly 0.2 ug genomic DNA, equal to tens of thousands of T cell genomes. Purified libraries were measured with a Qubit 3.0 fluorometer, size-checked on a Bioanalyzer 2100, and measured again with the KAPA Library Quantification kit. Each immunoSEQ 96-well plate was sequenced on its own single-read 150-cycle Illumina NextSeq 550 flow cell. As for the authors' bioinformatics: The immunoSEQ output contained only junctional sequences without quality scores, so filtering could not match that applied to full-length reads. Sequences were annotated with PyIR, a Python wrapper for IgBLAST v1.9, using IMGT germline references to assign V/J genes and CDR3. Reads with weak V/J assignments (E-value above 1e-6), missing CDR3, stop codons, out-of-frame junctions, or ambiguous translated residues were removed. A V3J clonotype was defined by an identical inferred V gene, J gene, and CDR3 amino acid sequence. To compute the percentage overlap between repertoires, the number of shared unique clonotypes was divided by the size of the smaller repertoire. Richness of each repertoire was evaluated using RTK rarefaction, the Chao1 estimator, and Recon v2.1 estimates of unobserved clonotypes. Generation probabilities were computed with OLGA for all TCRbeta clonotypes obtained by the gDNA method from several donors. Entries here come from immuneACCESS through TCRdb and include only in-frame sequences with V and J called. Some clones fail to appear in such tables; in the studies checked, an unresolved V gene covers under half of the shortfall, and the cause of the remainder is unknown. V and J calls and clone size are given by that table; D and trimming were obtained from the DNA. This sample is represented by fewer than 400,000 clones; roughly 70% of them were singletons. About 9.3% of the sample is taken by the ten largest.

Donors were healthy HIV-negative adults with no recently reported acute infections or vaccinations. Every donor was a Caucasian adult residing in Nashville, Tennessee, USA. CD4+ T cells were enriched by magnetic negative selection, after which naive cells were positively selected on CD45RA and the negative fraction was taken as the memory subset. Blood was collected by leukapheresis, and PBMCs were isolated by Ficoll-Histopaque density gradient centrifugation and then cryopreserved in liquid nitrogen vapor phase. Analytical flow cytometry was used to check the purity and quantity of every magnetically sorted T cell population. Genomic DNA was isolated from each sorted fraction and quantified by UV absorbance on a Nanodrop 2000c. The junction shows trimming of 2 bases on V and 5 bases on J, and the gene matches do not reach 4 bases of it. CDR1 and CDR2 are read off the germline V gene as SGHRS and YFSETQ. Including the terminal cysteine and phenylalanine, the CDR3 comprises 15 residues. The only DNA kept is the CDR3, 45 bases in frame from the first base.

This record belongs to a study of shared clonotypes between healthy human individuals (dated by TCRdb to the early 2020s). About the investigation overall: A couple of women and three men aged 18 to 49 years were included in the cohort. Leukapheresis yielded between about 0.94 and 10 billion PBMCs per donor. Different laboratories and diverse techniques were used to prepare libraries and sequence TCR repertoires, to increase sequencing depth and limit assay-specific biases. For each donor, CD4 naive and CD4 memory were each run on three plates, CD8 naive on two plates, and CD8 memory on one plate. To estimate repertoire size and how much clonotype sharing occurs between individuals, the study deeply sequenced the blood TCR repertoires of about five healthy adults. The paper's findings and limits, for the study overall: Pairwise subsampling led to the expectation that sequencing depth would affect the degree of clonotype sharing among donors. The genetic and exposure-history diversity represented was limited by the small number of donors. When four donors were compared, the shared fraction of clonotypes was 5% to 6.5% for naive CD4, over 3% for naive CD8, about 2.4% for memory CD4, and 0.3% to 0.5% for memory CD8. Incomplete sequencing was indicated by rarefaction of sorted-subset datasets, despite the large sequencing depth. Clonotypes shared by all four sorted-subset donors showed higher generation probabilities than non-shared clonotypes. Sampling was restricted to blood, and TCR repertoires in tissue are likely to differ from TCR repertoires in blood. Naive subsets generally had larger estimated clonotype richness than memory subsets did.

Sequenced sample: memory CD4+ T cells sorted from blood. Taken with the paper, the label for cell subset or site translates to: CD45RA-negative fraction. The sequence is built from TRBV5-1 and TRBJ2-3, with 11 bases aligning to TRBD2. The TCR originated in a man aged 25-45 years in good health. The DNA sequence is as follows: TGCGCCAGCAGCTTAGGACTAGCGGGTGGAGATACGCAGTATTTT. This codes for CASSLGLAGGDTQYF.